Each of the 20 T cell receptor beta chains below was sequenced from the same sample in a study of T cell changes during pregnancy in multiple sclerosis. Repertoires were generated with immunoSEQ multiplex PCR, while TCRdb's copy carries only in-frame clones and drops some. The table shows roughly 69,000 clones, with about 91% occurring only once. Here the sequenced sample was CD4+ T cells from peripheral blood mononuclear cells, taken in the third trimester of pregnancy. The origin of the receptors is a female donor in good health, enrolled as a control in a pregnancy study.

The V gene is TRBV23-1, the J gene TRBJ2-4; D call uncertain. TRBV23-1 is given ORF status, its function remaining uncertain. Trimming took off 3 bases at V and 3 bases at J, with 6 bases between the two ends. The CDR3 spans 13 residues. This CDR3 reads CASSHADKNIQYF. Here the CDR3 DNA reads TGCGCCAGCAGTCATGCAGACAAAAACATTCAGTACTTC.

The rearrangement links TRBV7-2 to TRBJ2-1; 9 nucleotides match TRBD2. The CDR3 length is 15 residues. V shed 2 bases and J 4 bases; nucleotides not matched to a gene: 3. The germline gives CDR1 SGHTA, CDR2 FQGNSA. The CDR3 region is CASSLSGGLYNEQFF. The CDR3 region has the DNA TGTGCCAGCAGCTTAAGCGGGGGGTTGTACAATGAGCAGTTCTTC.

This chain joins TRBV4-2 and TRBJ1-4, with a weak D call TRBD1 (5 bases). V shed 4 bases and J shed 7 bases, with 25 bases lying between them. Germline-derived CDR1 and CDR2 are LGHNA and YNFKEQ. The CDR3 length is 18 residues. The CDR3, as DNA: TGTGCCAGCAGCCTCGAGGAGGGAGGTGGGGCCTCCGGTGAAAAACTGTTTTTT. This sequence encodes CASSLEEGGGASGEKLFF.

The V gene is TRBV23-1, the J gene TRBJ2-7; 9 bases fit TRBD1. TRBV23-1 is designated an ORF whose function remains uncertain. The length of the CDR3 is 18 residues. The ends lost 2 bases at V and 9 bases at J; junction bases unmatched: 20. For the CDR3, the DNA is TGCGCCAGCAGTCAACCCAAAGGGACAGGGTCGATCGATTGCGGGCAGTACTTC. This encodes CASSQPKGTGSIDCGQYF.

This clone is a singleton in its sample. This rearrangement joins TRBV7-9 to TRBJ2-4; D is ambiguous. Germline CDR1 reads SEHNR; CDR2 reads FQNEAQ (reference sequence). Trimming took 1 base from V and 0 from J, leaving 4 bases between them. The CDR3 consists of 14 residues. The CDR3 sequence: CASSLGLAKNIQYF. For the CDR3, the DNA is TGTGCCAGCAGCTTAGGTCTAGCCAAAAACATTCAGTACTTC.

V gene TRBV7-8 combines with J gene TRBJ1-1, with 8 bases lining up with TRBD1. The V and J ends lost 6 bases and 4 bases, in that order; junction bases with no gene match: 4. Germline V gene lookup returns CDR1 SGHVS and CDR2 FQNEAQ. This CDR3 comprises 13 residues. The chain's CDR3 is CASSWTGRTEAFF. DNA for the CDR3: TGTGCCAGCAGTTGGACAGGGCGCACTGAAGCTTTCTTT.

CDR3 in DNA: TGTGCCACCAGCAGTGAACAGGGGTGGCGAGGCTACACCTTC. This sequence encodes CATSSEQGWRGYTF. The gene calls are TRBV15 and TRBJ1-2, with 7 bases identical to TRBD1. There are 14 residues in the CDR3. Germline values: CDR1 LNHNV, CDR2 YYDKDF (reference sequence). Trimming at V came to 3 bases and at J to 8 bases, leaving 9 bases not matched to a gene.

For the CDR3, the DNA is TGTGCCAGCAGTTACTCAGAGGGACAGCCCCAGCATTTT. Amino acids: CASSYSEGQPQHF. This rearrangement joins TRBV6-6 to TRBJ1-5; D gene ambiguous. Trimming cost V 0 bases and J 7 bases, with 7 bases left between them. Germline CDR1 and CDR2: MNHNY and SVGAGI (reference sequence). This CDR3 has 13 amino acids.

CDR3 protein: CAISEGTGVTNSPLHF. The CDR3 nucleotides read TGTGCCATCAGTGAAGGGACAGGGGTAACCAATTCACCCCTCCACTTT. V usage is TRBV10-3 and J usage is TRBJ1-6; 10 bases are a match to TRBD1. CDR3 length equals 16 residues. Germline assignment: CDR1 ENHRY and CDR2 SYGVKD. The V segment lost 3 bases and the J segment 7 bases; nucleotides outside the gene matches: 6.

The V and J genes are TRBV5-8 and TRBJ1-3, with no clear D. Trimming shortened V by 0 bases and J by 0 bases, and 13 bases separated the two germline ends. The CDR3 is made up of 17 amino acids. Germline V gene sequence: CDR1 SGHTS, CDR2 YDEGEE. The CDR3 DNA reads as TGTGCCAGCAGCTTGGCTACTGGCCGGAGCTCTGGAAACACCATATATTTT. Translated, it gives CASSLATGRSSGNTIYF.

The V gene is TRBV29-1, the J gene TRBJ1-1; TRBD1 agrees at 10 bases. V was pared by 6 bases and J by 3 bases, with 1 base of the junction left unmatched. Germline V gives CDR1 SQVTM, CDR2 ANQGSEA. The CDR3 runs 12 residues. Written as DNA, the CDR3 is TGCAGCGTCGGGACAGGGGACACTGAAGCTTTCTTT. This gives the protein CSVGTGDTEAFF. The full variable domain, with the rest looked up from reference TRBV29-1 and TRBJ1-1, is SAVISQKPSRDICQRGTSLTIQCQVDSQVTMMFWYRQQPGQSLTLIATANQGSEATYESGFVIDKFPISRPNLTFSTLTVSNMSPEDSSIYLCSVGTGDTEAFFGQGTRLTVV.

The chain carries TRBV30 and TRBJ2-5; a possible D gene is TRBD2 (5 bases). There are 13 residues in the CDR3. Deletions cut 1 base from V and 5 bases from J, with 11 bases between. Germline-derived CDR1 and CDR2 are GTSNPN and SVGIG (reference sequence). CDR3 sequence reads: CAWSGGRWETQYF. The CDR3, as DNA: TGTGCCTGGAGTGGAGGGCGTTGGGAGACCCAGTACTTC.

This sequence joins TRBV5-6 and TRBJ2-5, with D possibly matching TRBD2 (6 bases). CDR1 SGHDT and CDR2 YYEEEE come from the germline V gene. With 4 bases removed from V and 5 bases from J, the gap between germline ends came to 18 bases. The CDR3 runs 15 residues. Here the CDR3 DNA reads TGTGCCAGCAGCCTGGAGCGGGTCCGGGCGGAGACCCAGTACTTC. Its translation is CASSLERVRAETQYF. The full variable domain, with the rest looked up from reference TRBV5-6 and TRBJ2-5, is DAGVTQSPTHLIKTRGQQVTLRCSPKSGHDTVSWYQQALGQGPQFIFQYYEEEERQRGNFPDRFSGHQFPNYSSELNVNALLLGDSALYLCASSLERVRAETQYFGPGTRLLVL.

The chain combines TRBV10-2 with TRBJ1-2; D is uncertain. The CDR3 extends over 13 amino acids. V was clipped by 7 bases and J by 4 bases, with 13 bases between them. Germline V CDR1 and CDR2: WSHSY, SAAADI. The CDR3 DNA reads as TGCGCCAGCACCGGAGCGACTACCTATGGCTACACCTTC. Its protein is CASTGATTYGYTF.

The chain carries TRBV5-1 and TRBJ1-1; TRBD1 aligns across 7 bases. With 4 bases clipped from V and 0 bases from J, the junction kept 3 bases outside the gene matches. The CDR3 has 14 amino acids. Germline loops: CDR1 SGHRS, CDR2 YFSETQ. The DNA of the CDR3 is TGCGCCAGCAGCAGCCAGGGGGTGAACACTGAAGCTTTCTTT. It is translated as CASSSQGVNTEAFF.

The chain recombines TRBV2 with TRBJ2-5; D possibly corresponds to TRBD1 (6 bases). Trimming removed 0 bases from V and 2 bases from J, with 13 bases in between. Germline V gene lookup returns CDR1 SNHLY and CDR2 FYNNEI. The CDR3 length is 16 residues. CDR3 coding DNA: TGTGCCAGCAGTGAAGCGCCCAGAAGGGGGCAAGAGACCCAGTACTTC. It yields the protein CASSEAPRRGQETQYF.

The rearrangement links TRBV29-1 to TRBJ2-7; D ambiguous. V was cut by 7 bases and J by 2 bases, with 9 bases left in between. This CDR3 spans 11 amino acids. The germline V gene has CDR1 SQVTM and CDR2 ANQGSEA. The CDR3 sequence: CSAELAYEQYF. DNA of the CDR3: TGCAGCGCCGAGCTTGCCTACGAGCAGTACTTC.

The chain recombines TRBV5-6 with TRBJ2-3, with 11 bases lining up with TRBD2. Germline CDR1 and CDR2: SGHDT and YYEEEE. The V segment lost 2 bases and the J segment 2 bases; nucleotides outside the gene matches: 7. This CDR3 region has 17 residues. As DNA, the CDR3 is TGTGCCAGCAGCTTAGAGACTAGCGGGGAACTCACAGATACGCAGTATTTT. It translates to CASSLETSGELTDTQYF.

The V gene is TRBV7-2, the J gene TRBJ2-7; tentative D call: TRBD2 (6 bases). In germline, CDR1 is SGHTA, CDR2 FQGNSA. This CDR3 has 13 residues. V was pared by 5 bases and J by 3 bases, with 11 bases between. CDR3 bases: TGTGCCAGCAGCAACCCCGGGGGCTACGAGCAGTACTTC. Translated, it gives CASSNPGGYEQYF.

The V call is TRBV6-5, the J call TRBJ2-7; TRBD2 is a possible D gene (5 bases). This CDR3 comprises 14 residues. Trimming left V 8 bases short and J 2 bases short, with 16 bases between. CDR1 is MNHEY, CDR2 SVGAGI, per germline. The CDR3 region is CASSGIDRPYEQYF. The CDR3 region has the DNA TGTGCCAGCTCCGGGATTGATAGGCCCTACGAGCAGTACTTC.